Following are 25 T cell receptor beta chains from one sample sequenced in a study of multiple sclerosis patients with progressive multifocal leukoencephalopathy. Assay used: immunoSEQ multiplex PCR; TCRdb lists only in-frame clones, some missing. This sample has about 30,000 clones, with roughly 91% found just once. Time point reported: 5 to 6 months of natalizumab therapy. This specimen consisted of PBMCs, obtained from a patient treated with natalizumab. Source of these receptors: a human donor with multiple sclerosis.

The CDR3 nucleotides read TGTGCCAGCAGCGGCCCGAGACAGGGTTACAACGAGCAGTACTTC. Translated: CASSGPRQGYNEQYF. The genes are TRBV2 and TRBJ2-7, with TRBD1 matching over 7 bases. Germline V gives CDR1 SNHLY, CDR2 FYNNEI. V shed 6 bases and J 5 bases; nucleotides not matched to a gene: 13. The CDR3 consists of 15 residues.

J is TRBJ2-1 and V is TRBV19; 12 nucleotides agree with TRBD2. Looked up from germline, CDR1 is LNHDA and CDR2 is SQIVND (reference sequence). V lost 7 bases to trimming and J lost 10 bases; unmatched junction nucleotides: 14. The CDR3 extends over 16 amino acids. CDR3 nucleotides: TGTGCCAGTATCGGGGGGACTAGCGGGCCCCGATTCGAGCAGTTCTTC. It encodes CASIGGTSGPRFEQFF.

This clone was recorded only once. The chain carries TRBV28 and TRBJ2-1, with TRBD2 matching 12 bases. Germline-derived CDR1 and CDR2 are MDHEN and SYDVKM. The V and J ends lost 7 bases and 8 bases, in that order; junction bases with no gene match: 9. The CDR3 covers 15 residues. The CDR3 spells CASTLAGGPSDEQFF. The CDR3 region has the DNA TGTGCCAGCACCCTAGCGGGAGGGCCCTCCGATGAGCAGTTCTTC.

The chain links TRBV5-4 to TRBJ2-1; D is possibly TRBD1 (5 bases). The germline CDR1 and CDR2 sequences are SGHNT and YYREEE (reference sequence). CDR3 length: 16 residues. V lost 0 bases to trimming and J lost 2 bases, with 12 bases between them. The CDR3 bases are TGTGCCAGCAGCTTGGGAGCTGTAGGGGCCTACAATGAGCAGTTCTTC. Protein: CASSLGAVGAYNEQFF.

The CDR3 sequence is CSVEKREGSYNEQFF. The DNA of the CDR3 is TGCAGCGTTGAGAAGCGGGAGGGCTCCTACAATGAGCAGTTCTTC. The rearrangement uses TRBV29-1 and TRBJ2-1; TRBD2 matches 10 bases. Germline lookup yields CDR1 SQVTM and CDR2 ANQGSEA. V was clipped by 3 bases and J by 0 bases; unmatched bases: 2. The CDR3 is made up of 15 amino acids.

The J gene is TRBJ1-2, the V gene TRBV29-1; D may be TRBD1 (5 bases). The V gene's germline CDR1 is SQVTM and CDR2 ANQGSEA. The CDR3 has 15 amino acids. V was pared by 3 bases and J by 2 bases, with 16 bases between. The CDR3 DNA is TGCAGCGTTGAGGAGGGGCAGGAAGGAAACTATGGCTACACCTTC. It encodes CSVEEGQEGNYGYTF.

The rearrangement uses TRBV11-2 and TRBJ2-5; 8 bases are shared with TRBD2. V lost 1 base, J lost 5 bases, and 3 bases stayed unmatched. Germline V CDR1 and CDR2: SGHAT, FQNNGV. The length of the CDR3 is 14 residues. The CDR3 is CASSLGLAWETQYF. The DNA of the CDR3 is TGTGCCAGCAGCTTAGGACTAGCGTGGGAGACCCAGTACTTC.

V is TRBV5-1 and J is TRBJ1-6; 10 nucleotides align to TRBD1. CDR3 length: 15 amino acids. The V and J ends lost 0 bases and 10 bases, in that order; junction bases with no gene match: 4. Germline V CDR1 and CDR2: SGHRS, YFSETQ. This CDR3 reads CASSLVGTGESPLHF. In DNA, the CDR3 is TGCGCCAGCAGCTTGGTGGGGACAGGGGAATCACCCCTCCACTTT.

The chain uses TRBV6-5 and TRBJ1-2; D is possibly TRBD1 (6 bases). The CDR3 has 15 amino acids. CDR1 MNHEY and CDR2 SVGAGI come from the germline V gene. Trimming took off 6 bases at V and 4 bases at J, with 18 bases between the two ends. As DNA, the CDR3 is TGTGCCAGCAGCTCCCGGGGGGGGCGCATCTATGGCTACACCTTC. Encoded protein: CASSSRGGRIYGYTF.

The gene calls are TRBV6-5 and TRBJ1-1; D call uncertain. V was pared by 5 bases and J by 3 bases, with 10 bases between. The CDR3 loop spans 13 amino acids. Germline CDR1 and CDR2: MNHEY and SVGAGI. CDR3 sequence reads: CASSGIGYTEAFF. The CDR3 coding sequence is TGTGCCAGCAGTGGTATAGGGTACACTGAAGCTTTCTTT.

This chain uses TRBV27 with TRBJ1-1; D might be TRBD1 (6 bases). The V end lost 4 bases, the J end lost 1 base, and 10 bases lay between the germline ends. CDR1 is MNHEY, CDR2 SMNVEV, per germline (reference sequence). This CDR3 spans 14 amino acids. CDR3 nucleotide sequence: TGTGCCAGCAGTTCACAGACAGGGAACACTGAAGCTTTCTTT. Translation: CASSSQTGNTEAFF.

This chain connects TRBV28 to TRBJ1-5, with D uncertain. The CDR3 is 13 amino acids. Germline CDR1 MDHEN, CDR2 SYDVKM. V shed 4 bases and J shed 10 bases, with 14 bases lying between them. CDR3 in amino acids: CASSSRTGYPQHF. CDR3 nucleotides: TGTGCCAGCAGTTCACGGACGGGCTACCCCCAGCATTTT. The variable domain in full, with the rest retrieved from reference TRBV28 and TRBJ1-5, is DVKVTQSSRYLVKRTGEKVFLECVQDMDHENMFWYRQDPGLGLRLIYFSYDVKMKEKGDIPEGYSVSREKKERFSLILESASTNQTSMYLCASSSRTGYPQHFGDGTRLSIL.

The chain is built from TRBV6-6 and TRBJ2-7, with D perhaps TRBD1 (5 bases). This CDR3 is built from 15 residues. V lost 2 bases, J lost 2 bases, and 13 bases lay in between. Germline assignment: CDR1 MNHNY and CDR2 SVGAGI (reference sequence). CDR3 nucleotides: TGTGCCAGCAGTTACGGTCAGGCAGGGACCTACGAGCAGTACTTC. The encoded protein is CASSYGQAGTYEQYF.

This rearrangement joins TRBV7-8 to TRBJ1-1, with TRBD1 matching 9 bases. Germline CDR1 SGHVS, CDR2 FQNEAQ. The CDR3 has 16 amino acids. Trimming cost V 2 bases and J 4 bases; bases outside gene matches: 8. CDR3 amino acids: CASSLLQTGGGTEAFF. The CDR3 DNA reads as TGTGCCAGCAGCTTACTGCAGACAGGGGGAGGCACTGAAGCTTTCTTT.

The genes are TRBV10-3 and TRBJ2-5; TRBD1 might be the D (5 bases). Germline loops: CDR1 ENHRY, CDR2 SYGVKD. The CDR3 is 14 amino acids. V was cut by 5 bases and J by 4 bases, with 14 bases left in between. The CDR3 DNA reads as TGTGCCATCAGTATGACAGAGGTCCCAGAGACCCAGTACTTC. Its translation is CAISMTEVPETQYF.

This clone came up once. This chain links TRBV7-3 with TRBJ2-1, with 10 bases identical to TRBD2. V gave up 2 bases and J gave up 4 bases; unmatched junction bases: 14. CDR1 and CDR2 from the germline V gene are SGHTA and FQGTGA. CDR3 size: 19 residues. CDR3 nucleotide sequence: TGTGCCAGCAGCTTATACCCCAAATCTAGCGGGAGTCTGTACAATGAGCAGTTCTTC. It codes for CASSLYPKSSGSLYNEQFF.

The genes are TRBV18 and TRBJ1-2; D not certain. V was pared by 0 bases and J by 4 bases, with 12 bases between. The germline CDR1 and CDR2 sequences are KGHSH and LQKENI. The CDR3 loop spans 15 amino acids. The CDR3, as DNA: TGTGCCAGCTCACCACCAAGCAGGTCCTTCTATGGCTACACCTTC. Protein product: CASSPPSRSFYGYTF.

The V gene is TRBV12-5, the J gene TRBJ2-3; a weak D match, TRBD2 (6 bases). V lost 4 bases to trimming and J lost 1 base, with 15 bases between them. Germline CDR1 LGHNT, CDR2 FRNRAP. The CDR3 is 16 residues long. In DNA form, the CDR3 reads TGTGCTAGTGGTTCATATAGCGGTTTGGGCACAGATACGCAGTATTTT. Its protein is CASGSYSGLGTDTQYF.

This CDR3 reads CASSLSVGTDTQYF. DNA for the CDR3: TGTGCCAGCAGCTTATCGGTTGGAACAGATACGCAGTATTTT. The V gene is TRBV7-3, the J gene TRBJ2-3; D remains unclear. Trimming shortened V by 2 bases and J by 3 bases, and 9 bases separated the two germline ends. This CDR3 comprises 14 residues. Germline CDR1 and CDR2: SGHTA and FQGTGA.

As regards this clone: Other nucleotide sequences in the sample specify the same CDR3. The genes are TRBV4-2 and TRBJ1-2, with D unresolved. CDR1 is LGHNA, CDR2 YNFKEQ, per germline. Deletions cut 8 bases from V and 1 base from J, with 17 bases between. The CDR3 has 15 amino acids. The DNA of the CDR3 is TGTGCCAGCCGTGCCGGGGAGTGGGGTAACTATGGCTACACCTTC. It specifies CASRAGEWGNYGYTF.

The gene calls are TRBV6-6 and TRBJ2-3, with D possibly being TRBD1 or TRBD2 (5 bases each). V was clipped by 1 base and J by 3 bases, with 14 bases between them. CDR1 is MNHNY, CDR2 SVGAGI, per germline (reference sequence). The CDR3 has 16 residues. In nucleotides, the CDR3 is TGTGCCAGCAGTTACTGGAGGACAAGTAGGACAGATACGCAGTATTTT. This gives the protein CASSYWRTSRTDTQYF.

V gene TRBV7-8 combines with J gene TRBJ1-5, with 7 nucleotides matching TRBD1. The CDR3 consists of 16 residues. The V gene end was trimmed by 4 bases and the J gene end by 5 bases; junction bases not matched to a gene: 11. Germline V gene data show CDR1 as SGHVS and CDR2 as FQNEAQ. The DNA for the CDR3 is TGTGCCAGCAGCTCCAATTACAGGGGCCGCCATCAGCCCCAGCATTTT. Protein: CASSSNYRGRHQPQHF.

The rearrangement uses TRBV25-1 and TRBJ1-2, with unresolved D. The CDR3 spans 12 residues. CDR1 and CDR2 (germline): MGHDK, SYGVNS. Trimming left V 6 bases short and J 7 bases short, with 12 bases between. The DNA for the CDR3 is TGTGCCAGCAGCACGATGTGGCGTGGCTACACCTTC. Protein sequence: CASSTMWRGYTF.

The chain recombines TRBV6-5 with TRBJ1-3; D is uncertain. Germline CDR1 MNHEY, CDR2 SVGAGI. The V gene lost 4 bases and the J gene lost 0 bases, with 10 bases spanning the gap. The CDR3 runs 15 residues. CDR3 amino acids: CASSLGSGSGNTIYF. The CDR3 nucleotides are TGTGCCAGCAGTTTGGGGTCAGGCTCTGGAAACACCATATATTTT.

This rearrangement joins TRBV19 to TRBJ1-5; 7 bases map to TRBD1. The germline V gene encodes CDR1 LNHDA and CDR2 SQIVND (reference sequence). This CDR3 is 15 amino acids long. Trimming took 5 bases from V and 5 from J; bases not matched to a gene: 9. The DNA for the CDR3 is TGTGCCAGTAGTGTCCAGGGGGGATCCTATCAGCCCCAGCATTTT. This sequence encodes CASSVQGGSYQPQHF.